This record looks at one T cell receptor beta chain sequence and its context. What it recognizes is unknown. These data are taken from a study of glioma-infiltrating T cells after dendritic cell vaccination. Overall study: Treatment, given 2003 to 2012, was autologous tumor lysate-pulsed dendritic cell vaccination. Dendritic cells derived from monocytes and pulsed with autologous tumor lysate formed the vaccine.

Study outcomes and limitations: Estimated pretreatment TIL content predicted outcome after dendritic cell vaccination.

Amplification used 60 V beta primers and 13 J beta primers. Using immunoSEQ multiplex PCR, the repertoire was profiled, and TCRdb retains in-frame clones only, with some absent. The table lists roughly 20,000 clones, roughly 78% of them singletons, with approximately 35% in the top ten. The CDR3 spans 16 residues. Trimming shortened V by 0 bases and J by 4 bases, and 13 bases separated the two germline ends. Germline CDR1 and CDR2: SGHNT and YYREEE (reference sequence). The chain links TRBV5-4 to TRBJ2-2, with D maybe TRBD2 (5 bases). The origin of this receptor is a human donor with glioblastoma. The material was blood, obtained before dendritic cell vaccination. CDR3 amino acids: CASSLDPGRITGELFF. The CDR3 nucleotides are TGTGCCAGCAGCTTGGATCCGGGAAGGATCACCGGGGAGCTGTTTTTT.